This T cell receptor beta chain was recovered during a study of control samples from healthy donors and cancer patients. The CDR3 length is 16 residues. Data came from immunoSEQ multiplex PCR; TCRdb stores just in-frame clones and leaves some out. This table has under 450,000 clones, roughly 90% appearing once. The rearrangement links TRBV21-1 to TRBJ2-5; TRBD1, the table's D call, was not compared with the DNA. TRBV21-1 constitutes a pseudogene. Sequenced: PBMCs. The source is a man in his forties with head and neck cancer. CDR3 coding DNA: TGTGCCAGCAGCAAAGCGGGGGCCAAGCTTAAAGAGACCCAGTACTTC. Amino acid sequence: CASSKAGAKLKETQYF.